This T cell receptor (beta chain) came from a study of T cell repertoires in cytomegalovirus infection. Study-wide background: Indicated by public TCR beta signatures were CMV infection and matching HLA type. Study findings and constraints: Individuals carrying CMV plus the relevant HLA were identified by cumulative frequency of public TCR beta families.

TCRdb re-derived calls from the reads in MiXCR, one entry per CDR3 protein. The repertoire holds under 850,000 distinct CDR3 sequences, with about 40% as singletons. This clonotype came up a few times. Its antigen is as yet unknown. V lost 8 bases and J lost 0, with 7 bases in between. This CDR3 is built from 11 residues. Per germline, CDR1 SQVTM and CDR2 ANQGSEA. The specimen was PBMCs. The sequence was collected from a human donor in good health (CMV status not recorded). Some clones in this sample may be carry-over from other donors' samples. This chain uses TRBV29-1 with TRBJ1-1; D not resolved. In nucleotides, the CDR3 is TGCAGCCCCCTCATGAACACTGAAGCTTTCTTT. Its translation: CSPLMNTEAFF.